This paragraph covers one T cell receptor beta chain sequence. The sample belongs to a study of blood T cell repertoires in COVID-19. In the study's own analysis: Reference gene primer amplification yielded estimated nucleated cell counts. Measured with immunoSEQ multiplex PCR; TCRdb has only the in-frame clones, and not every one. D and trimming come from the DNA, and the V and J calls and clone size come from that table. This sample has under 200,000 clones; around 84% occur once, and the top ten carry more than 14%. The V end lost 3 bases, the J end lost 7 bases, and 12 bases lay between the germline ends. The germline V gene has CDR1 KGHSH and CDR2 LQKENI. The CDR3 is 13 amino acids.

The TCR was taken from a woman in her seventies with COVID-19, enrolled during active disease. This rearrangement joins TRBV18 to TRBJ1-1; maybe TRBD1 (6 bases). The sample comprised peripheral blood. CDR3: CASSPEQGSEAFF. The DNA of the CDR3 is TGTGCCAGCTCACCGGAACAGGGAAGTGAAGCTTTCTTT.